What follows is one T cell receptor beta chain and its context. Its antigen remains unidentified. The junction differs from germline at one of its ends, possibly a read error. This CDR3 is built from 15 residues. The germline V gene has CDR1 MNHEY and CDR2 SVGAGI. This sample was included in a study of lymphopenia after photon versus proton radiotherapy. Overall study results and limits: Survival link was tested only in deceased patients; proton benefit remains a possibility. Oligoclonal CD8+ Temra expansion after nadir drove photon patients' diversity drop.

The data were produced by immunoSEQ multiplex PCR, yet TCRdb's version contains in-frame clones alone and is incomplete. Of some 41,000 clones in the sample, 85% were seen once. This sequence originates from a man aged 50 to 59 with gastric cancer. The chain links TRBV6-5 to TRBJ2-7, with D perhaps being TRBD1 or TRBD2 (5 bases each). This specimen was peripheral blood, taken from a patient treated with photon-based radiotherapy. CDR3 region: CASSYGGLHSDEQYF. Written as DNA, the CDR3 is TGTGCCAGCAGTTACGGGGGATTACACTCCGACGAGCAGTACTTC.